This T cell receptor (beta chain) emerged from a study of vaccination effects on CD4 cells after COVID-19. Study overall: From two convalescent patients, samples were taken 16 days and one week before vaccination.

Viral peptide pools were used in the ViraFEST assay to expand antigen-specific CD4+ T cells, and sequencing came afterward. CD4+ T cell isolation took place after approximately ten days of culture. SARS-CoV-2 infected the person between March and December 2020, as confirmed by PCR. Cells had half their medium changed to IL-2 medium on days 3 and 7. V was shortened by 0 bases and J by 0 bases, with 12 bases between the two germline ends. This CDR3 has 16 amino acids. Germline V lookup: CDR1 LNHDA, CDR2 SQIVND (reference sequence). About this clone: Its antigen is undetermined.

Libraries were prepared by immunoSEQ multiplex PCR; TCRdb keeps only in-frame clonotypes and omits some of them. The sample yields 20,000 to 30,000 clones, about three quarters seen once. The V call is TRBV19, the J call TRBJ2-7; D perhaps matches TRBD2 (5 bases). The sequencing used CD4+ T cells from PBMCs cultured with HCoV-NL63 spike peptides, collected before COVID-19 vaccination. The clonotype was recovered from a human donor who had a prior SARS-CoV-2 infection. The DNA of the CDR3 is TGTGCCAGTAGTATAGATCGACCGGGAAGCTCCTACGAGCAGTACTTC. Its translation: CASSIDRPGSSYEQYF. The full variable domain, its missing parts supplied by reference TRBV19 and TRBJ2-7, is DGGITQSPKYLFRKEGQNVTLSCEQNLNHDAMYWYRQDPGQGLRLIYYSQIVNDFQKGDIAEGYSVSREKKESFPLTVTSAQKNPTAFYLCASSIDRPGSSYEQYFGPGTRLTVT.